The 10 T cell receptor beta chains below were found in one sample sequenced in a study of Graves' ophthalmopathy and Graves' hyperthyroidism. RNA transcripts provided the template for amplifying TCR beta CDR3 regions. Amplification began with first-round RT-PCR using HTBI primers, then second-round multiplex PCR was performed. TCRdb redid the calling of the multiplex PCR reads with MiXCR, one entry per CDR3 protein. The sample consists of a few hundred thousand distinct CDR3 sequences, 15% to 20% of them appearing once. The sample consisted of peripheral blood. The receptors here all came from a woman between 18 and 30 years old with Graves' ophthalmopathy.

The table lists this clonotype with many counts. The chain employs TRBV6-1 and TRBJ2-5; TRBD2 agrees at 7 bases. This CDR3 spans 14 amino acids. Trimming took 4 bases from V and 5 from J; bases not matched to a gene: 7. The germline CDR1 and CDR2 sequences are MNHNS and SASEGT. The CDR3 is CASSVLGGPETQYF. The CDR3 DNA reads as TGTGCCAGCAGTGTCCTGGGAGGGCCGGAGACCCAGTACTTC.

The V gene is TRBV6-1, the J gene TRBJ2-5, with TRBD2 matching over 7 bases. The CDR3 sequence is 16 residues long. Germline lookup yields CDR1 MNHNS and CDR2 SASEGT. Unmatched junction bases numbered 12, after V lost 5 bases and J lost 3 bases. CDR3 DNA: TGTGCCAGCAGTATAGGGAACGGCGGGAGCAAAGAGACCCAGTACTTC. Amino acids: CASSIGNGGSKETQYF.

There are many counts of this clonotype. A much larger clone lies one base from this, so it may be a read error. This chain uses TRBV12-3 or TRBV12-4 with TRBJ1-5; TRBD1 matches at 9 bases. This CDR3 contains 15 residues. The V and J ends lost 11 bases and 4 bases, in that order; junction bases with no gene match: 12. CDR3 in amino acids: CAGRSGTGSNQPQHF. The CDR3 bases are TGTGCCGGCCGCTCCGGGACAGGGAGTAATCAGCCCCAGCATTTT.

In its sample, this clonotype was seen many times. The V and J genes are TRBV4-2 and TRBJ2-4; D is uncertain. The ends were cut back, 0 bases at V and 8 bases at J, with 5 bases in the middle. Germline assignment: CDR1 LGHNA and CDR2 YNFKEQ. The CDR3 runs to 12 residues. The DNA of the CDR3 is TGTGCCAGCAGCCAAGATGGGGACATTCAGTACTTC. This gives the protein CASSQDGDIQYF.

The chain is built from TRBV6-1 and TRBJ1-2, with D tentatively TRBD1 (6 bases). The CDR3 spans 12 residues. V lost 6 bases to trimming and J lost 8 bases, with 13 bases between them. Germline-derived CDR1 and CDR2 are MNHNS and SASEGT. The CDR3: CASRPHREGYTF. The CDR3 DNA follows: TGTGCCAGCAGGCCGCACAGGGAAGGCTACACCTTC.

This clonotype was seen ten or more times. This chain links TRBV30 with TRBJ2-7, with 8 bases lining up with TRBD2. Germline lookup yields CDR1 GTSNPN and CDR2 SVGIG (reference sequence). Losses at the gene ends were 3 bases for V and 5 bases for J; bases not matched to a gene: 6. The CDR3 runs 13 residues. The CDR3 DNA reads TGTGCCTGGAGCTCACTAGCGGTTGACGAGCAGTACTTC. Encoded protein: CAWSSLAVDEQYF.

This clonotype showed up just a few times. The chain carries TRBV30 and TRBJ2-7, with a tentative D call TRBD1 (5 bases). Trimming removed 1 base from V and 2 bases from J, with 9 bases in between. Germline loops: CDR1 GTSNPN, CDR2 SVGIG (reference sequence). The CDR3 has 13 amino acids. CDR3 DNA: TGTGCCTGGAGTGAAGACAGTCCCTACGAGCAGTACTTC. Amino acids: CAWSEDSPYEQYF.

This clonotype was observed at least ten times. The genes are TRBV28 and TRBJ1-5; the D gene is possibly TRBD1 (5 bases). The CDR3 is made up of 13 amino acids. V was shortened by 5 bases and J by 6 bases, with 11 bases between the two germline ends. Germline V gene data show CDR1 as MDHEN and CDR2 as SYDVKM. CDR3 nucleotide sequence: TGTGCCAGCAGTCCCCAGGGCTTTCAGCCCCAGCATTTT. It is translated as CASSPQGFQPQHF.

This clonotype occurred once. The chain combines TRBV7-8 with TRBJ2-5; tentative D call: TRBD2 (6 bases). Trimming took 1 base from V and 8 from J, leaving 14 bases between them. Germline values: CDR1 SGHVS, CDR2 FQNEAQ. The CDR3 is 14 amino acids. CDR3 sequence reads: CASSLDGTRGTQYF. In DNA form, the CDR3 reads TGTGCCAGCAGCTTAGACGGGACTCGGGGAACCCAGTACTTC.

At least ten counts were recorded for this clonotype. This chain joins TRBV27 and TRBJ2-5; tentative D call: TRBD1 (6 bases). The CDR3 is made up of 16 amino acids. Trimming left V 6 bases short and J 0 bases short, with 17 bases between. Germline V gene lookup returns CDR1 MNHEY and CDR2 SMNVEV (reference sequence). In DNA form, the CDR3 reads TGTGCCAGCAGCCGCTTAACAGGGTCCCACCAAGAGACCCAGTACTTC. It yields the protein CASSRLTGSHQETQYF.